This paragraph covers one T cell receptor (beta chain) sequence. No antigen is known for it. These data belong to a study of STAT3 mutations in large granular lymphocyte leukemia. The repertoire was sequenced with immunoSEQ multiplex PCR; TCRdb's copy has only in-frame clones and lacks some. Of some 13,000 clones listed, over 85% are singletons. Germline values: CDR1 MNHEY, CDR2 SVGAGI. The CDR3 loop spans 13 amino acids. The V gene lost 2 bases and the J gene lost 1 base, with 6 bases spanning the gap. General observations from the study: Every T-cell large granular lymphocyte leukemia patient had at least one immunodominant TCR beta clonotype.

The V and J genes are TRBV6-5 and TRBJ2-7, with D hard to call. Material for sequencing was peripheral blood mononuclear cells. The sequence was collected from a man in his forties with T-cell large granular lymphocyte leukemia. Some clones in this sample may be carry-over from other donors' samples. CDR3 in DNA: TGTGCCAGCAGTTACGCGGTTTCCTACGAGCAGTACTTC. Protein product: CASSYAVSYEQYF.